The 2 T cell receptor beta chains given below trace back to one sample, sequenced in a study of OX40 agonist ivuxolimab in advanced cancers. Some clones are missing from TCRdb's copy, which holds only in-frame ones; the method was immunoSEQ multiplex PCR. Among 55,000 to 70,000 clones listed, about 83% were seen once. The sequencing here drew on CD4+ or CD8+ T cells sorted from blood, taken in a trial of the OX40 agonist ivuxolimab. Receptors were obtained from an adult with an advanced solid tumor such as melanoma, head and neck, liver or kidney cancer.

The V gene is TRBV27, the J gene TRBJ1-6; D is uncertain. Germline V gene sequence: CDR1 MNHEY, CDR2 SMNVEV (reference sequence). This CDR3 spans 14 amino acids. The germline V and J ends were trimmed by 7 bases and 9 bases, with 16 bases remaining between them. CDR3 nucleotide sequence: TGTGCCAGCACCTGGGTGGTTGCCGGTTCACCCCTCCACTTT. Translation gives CASTWVVAGSPLHF.

The chain carries TRBV25-1 and TRBJ1-3, with D uncertain. Trimming pared 0 bases from V and 0 bases from J, leaving 9 bases between. The CDR3 covers 16 residues. Germline CDR1 MGHDK, CDR2 SYGVNS. CDR3 DNA: TGTGCCAGCAGTGAATATCGGGGAAGCTCTGGAAACACCATATATTTT. Translated, it gives CASSEYRGSSGNTIYF. The whole variable domain, remainder taken from reference TRBV25-1 and TRBJ1-3, is EADIYQTPRYLVIGTGKKITLECSQTMGHDKMYWYQQDPGMELHLIHYSYGVNSTEKGDLSSESTVSRIRTEHFPLTLESARPSHTSQYLCASSEYRGSSGNTIYFGEGSWLTVV.